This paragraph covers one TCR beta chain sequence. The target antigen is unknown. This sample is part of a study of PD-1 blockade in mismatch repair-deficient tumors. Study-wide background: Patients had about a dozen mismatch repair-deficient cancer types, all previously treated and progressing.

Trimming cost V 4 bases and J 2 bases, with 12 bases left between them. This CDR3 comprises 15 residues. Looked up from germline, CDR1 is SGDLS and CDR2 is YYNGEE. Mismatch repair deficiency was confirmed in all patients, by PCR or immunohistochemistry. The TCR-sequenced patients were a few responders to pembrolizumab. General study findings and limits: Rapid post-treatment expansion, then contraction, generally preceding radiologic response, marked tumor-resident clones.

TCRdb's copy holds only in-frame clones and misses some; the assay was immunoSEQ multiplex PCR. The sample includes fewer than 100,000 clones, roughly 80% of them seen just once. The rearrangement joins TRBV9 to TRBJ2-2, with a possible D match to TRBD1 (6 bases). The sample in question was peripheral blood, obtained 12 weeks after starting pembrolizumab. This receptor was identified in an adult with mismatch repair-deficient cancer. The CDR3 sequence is CASSPRGRNTGELFF. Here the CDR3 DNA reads TGTGCCAGCAGCCCTAGGGGGAGAAACACCGGGGAGCTGTTTTTT.